This T cell receptor (beta chain) was documented in a study of response to subunit inactivated influenza vaccine. Findings of the study overall: Authors suggested seasonal influenza vaccinations each recruit few new T cells.

This clonotype showed up just a few times. Its target is not known. TCRdb ran MiXCR on the RT-PCR reads and lists one entry per CDR3 protein. The sample includes 400,000 to 650,000 distinct CDR3 sequences, approximately 7.7% of them seen just once. Germline CDR1 is DFQATT and CDR2 is SNEGSKA (reference sequence). The CDR3 contains 16 residues. The V and J ends lost 6 bases and 5 bases, in that order; junction bases with no gene match: 16. This chain joins TRBV20-1 and TRBJ2-7; 10 bases are a match to TRBD2. This clonotype was obtained from a man aged 45-69 years who received an inactivated influenza vaccine. The sequences come from PBMCs from blood, collected roughly 24 months after vaccination. CDR3 DNA: TGCAGTGCGGAGGGGGCCAGCGGGAGGGCCCAGGACGAGCAGTACTTC. Translating it yields CSAEGASGRAQDEQYF.